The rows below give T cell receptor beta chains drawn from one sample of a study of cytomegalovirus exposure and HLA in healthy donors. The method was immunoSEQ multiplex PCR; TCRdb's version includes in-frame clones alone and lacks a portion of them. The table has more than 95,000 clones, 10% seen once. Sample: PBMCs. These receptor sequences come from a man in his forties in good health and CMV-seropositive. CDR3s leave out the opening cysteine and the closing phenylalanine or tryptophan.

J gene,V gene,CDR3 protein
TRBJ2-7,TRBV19,ASSIVAGVYEQY
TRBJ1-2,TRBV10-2,ASSSRGNGYT
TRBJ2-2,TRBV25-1,ASSRSRDRVSTGELF
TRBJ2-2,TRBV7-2,ASSRNSGGFTGELF
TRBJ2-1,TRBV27,ASSFFGGSYNEQF
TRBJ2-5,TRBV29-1,SVGGSEETQY
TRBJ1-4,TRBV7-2,ASSLVDIADEKLF
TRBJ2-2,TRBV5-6,ASSLGGRSGSPGELF
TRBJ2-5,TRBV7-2,ASSPTSGRETQY
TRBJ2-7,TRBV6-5,ASSYIGDSYEQY
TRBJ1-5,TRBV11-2,ASSRDRNQPQH
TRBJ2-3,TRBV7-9,ASSGGADTQY
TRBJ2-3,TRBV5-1,ASSGGQPTDTQY
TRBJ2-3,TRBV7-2,ASSLALATDTQY
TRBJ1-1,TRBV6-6,ASSPLSGQVGK
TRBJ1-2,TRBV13,ASSSSGGSYGYT
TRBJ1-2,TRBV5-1,ASSLDSPGAYGYT
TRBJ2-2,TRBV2,ASSARASGTGELF
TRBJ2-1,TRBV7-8,ASSFATERDSFNEQF
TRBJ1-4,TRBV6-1,ASIGTATNEKLF
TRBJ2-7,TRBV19,ASSMGLAGGLFYEQY
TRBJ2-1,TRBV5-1,ASSLRGSGQYNEQF
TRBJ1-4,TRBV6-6,ASSRDPRAPEKLF
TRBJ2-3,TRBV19,ASKQGGTDTQY
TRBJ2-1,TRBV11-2,ASSLDRRGPYNEQF
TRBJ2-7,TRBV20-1,SAESLYEQY
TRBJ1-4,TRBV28,ASSSGRRLF
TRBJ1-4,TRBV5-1,ASSDPQTGREKLF
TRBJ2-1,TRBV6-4,ASSDGTSGNEQF
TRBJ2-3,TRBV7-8,ASSRTSGSRSDTQY
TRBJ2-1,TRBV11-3,ASSSHRDSNNEQF
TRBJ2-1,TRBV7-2,ASSLVSSGPEQF
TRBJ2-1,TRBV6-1,ASSDPGQGNNEQF
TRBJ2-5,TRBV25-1,ASRESSGETQY
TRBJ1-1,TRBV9,ASSAGTGFGNTEAF
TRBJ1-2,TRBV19,ASSAGGGYGYT
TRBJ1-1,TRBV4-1,ASSQEGTRVNTEAF
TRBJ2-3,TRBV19,ASRVSGNTDTQY
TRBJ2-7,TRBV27,ASLGSGYEQY
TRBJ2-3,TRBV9,ASSRDYTDTQY
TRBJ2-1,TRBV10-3,ATGSGGNYNEQF
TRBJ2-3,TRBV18,ASSPPREGPTDTQY
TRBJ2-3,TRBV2,ASSESRSGDTQY
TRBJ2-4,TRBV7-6,ASSLELDSVNIQY
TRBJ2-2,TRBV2,ASKTRTGGTGELF